Below, 8 T cell receptor beta chains from the same sample are listed, as sequenced in a study of T cells in Graves' hyperthyroidism and ophthalmopathy. Amplification of TCR beta CDR3 regions was performed using RNA transcripts as template. The HTBI primer set was used in a first-round RT-PCR of the TCR CDR3. TCRdb redid the calling of the multiplex PCR reads with MiXCR, one entry per CDR3 protein. The sample records roughly 750,000 distinct CDR3 sequences, roughly 15% being singletons. The specimen was blood. The origin of the receptors is a man younger than 30 with Graves' hyperthyroidism.

In this sample, this clonotype turned up many times. The chain is built from TRBV2 and TRBJ2-1; TRBD1 aligns across 8 bases. The CDR3 consists of 13 residues. In germline, CDR1 is SNHLY, CDR2 FYNNEI. With V trimmed by 6 bases and J by 14 bases, 12 bases remained unmatched. The CDR3 sequence is CASRAGQEWGEFF. Written as DNA, the CDR3 is TGTGCCAGCAGGGCGGGACAGGAGTGGGGGGAGTTCTTC.

Many counts were recorded for this clonotype. CDR3 loop: CASQTPRQGARVDSNQPQHF. The CDR3 region has the DNA TGTGCCAGTCAAACCCCCCGACAGGGGGCACGGGTGGATAGCAATCAGCCCCAGCATTTT. This chain links TRBV28 with TRBJ1-5; TRBD1 matches at 10 bases. This CDR3 is built from 20 residues. Germline values: CDR1 MDHEN, CDR2 SYDVKM. V was pared by 9 bases and J by 0 bases, with 20 bases of the junction left unmatched.

There are a few counts of this clonotype. The CDR3 protein is CASSHQLGQPQHF. The CDR3 nucleotides read TGTGCCAGCAGCCATCAATTGGGTCAGCCCCAGCATTTT. This rearrangement joins TRBV3-1 to TRBJ1-5, with unresolved D. This CDR3 has 13 residues. Germline CDR1 LGHDT, CDR2 YNNKEL (reference sequence). Trimming removed 3 bases at V and 6 bases at J, with 9 bases between.

The V call is TRBV7-9, the J call TRBJ2-2; 12 bases align to TRBD2. The ends lost 1 base at V and 6 bases at J; junction bases unmatched: 3. This CDR3 comprises 16 residues. Per the germline V gene, CDR1 is SEHNR and CDR2 is FQNEAQ (reference sequence). In nucleotides, the CDR3 is TGTGCCAGCAGCTTAGGACTAGCGGGAGACCCCGGGGAGCTGTTTTTT. This translates into CASSLGLAGDPGELFF.

V gene TRBV29-1 combines with J gene TRBJ1-1; perhaps TRBD1 as D (5 bases). From germline, CDR1 is SQVTM and CDR2 ANQGSEA. Trimming took 2 bases from V and 3 from J, leaving 10 bases between them. The CDR3 runs 13 residues. The CDR3 DNA reads TGCAGCGTTGAAAAAGGGGTTGACACTGAAGCTTTCTTT. Translated: CSVEKGVDTEAFF.

This clonotype was found many times. This chain uses TRBV28 with TRBJ2-5, with D perhaps matching TRBD1 (6 bases). The CDR3 is 14 amino acids. Deletions cut 2 bases from V and 4 bases from J, with 11 bases between. The germline V gene encodes CDR1 MDHEN and CDR2 SYDVKM. CDR3 region: CASSLGGLGETQYF. The CDR3 DNA follows: TGTGCCAGCAGTTTAGGGGGCCTGGGAGAGACCCAGTACTTC.

This clonotype was observed at least ten times. The V and J genes are TRBV12-5 and TRBJ1-1, with D uncertain. Trimming stripped 0 bases from V and 4 bases from J, with 3 bases between. CDR3 size: 12 residues. Germline V CDR1 and CDR2: LGHNT, FRNRAP. The CDR3 DNA sequence: TGTGCTAGTGGTTTGGTCGGCACTGAAGCTTTCTTT. This sequence encodes CASGLVGTEAFF.

There are many counts of this clonotype. The chain links TRBV5-1 to TRBJ2-1; 13 nucleotides line up with TRBD2. Per germline, CDR1 SGHRS and CDR2 YFSETQ. This CDR3 is built from 17 residues. V lost 2 bases and J lost 6; bases outside the gene matches: 8. CDR3 loop: CASSFAPTSGRANEQFF. Written as DNA, the CDR3 is TGCGCCAGCAGCTTCGCGCCCACTAGCGGGAGGGCCAATGAGCAGTTCTTC.